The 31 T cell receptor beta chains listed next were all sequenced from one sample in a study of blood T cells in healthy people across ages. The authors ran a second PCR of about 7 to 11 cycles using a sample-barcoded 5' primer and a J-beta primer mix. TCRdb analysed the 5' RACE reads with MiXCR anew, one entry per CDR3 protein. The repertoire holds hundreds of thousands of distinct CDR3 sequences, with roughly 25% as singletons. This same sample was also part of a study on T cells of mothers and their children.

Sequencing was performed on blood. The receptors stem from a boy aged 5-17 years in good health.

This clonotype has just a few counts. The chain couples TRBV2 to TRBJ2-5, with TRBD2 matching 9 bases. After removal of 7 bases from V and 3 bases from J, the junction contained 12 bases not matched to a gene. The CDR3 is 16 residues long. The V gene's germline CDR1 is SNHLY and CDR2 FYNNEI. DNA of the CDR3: TGTGCCAGCATAGAAAGTAGCGGGGGCTATGAAGAGACCCAGTACTTC. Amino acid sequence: CASIESSGGYEETQYF.

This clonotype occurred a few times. The CDR3 spells CASSSKITTVETQYF. CDR3 coding DNA: TGTGCCAGCAGCTCGAAAATAACCACTGTGGAGACCCAGTACTTC. This chain links TRBV7-2 with TRBJ2-5; D is ambiguous. The germline V gene has CDR1 SGHTA and CDR2 FQGNSA. V was shortened by 4 bases and J by 5 bases, with 17 bases between the two germline ends. There are 15 residues in the CDR3.

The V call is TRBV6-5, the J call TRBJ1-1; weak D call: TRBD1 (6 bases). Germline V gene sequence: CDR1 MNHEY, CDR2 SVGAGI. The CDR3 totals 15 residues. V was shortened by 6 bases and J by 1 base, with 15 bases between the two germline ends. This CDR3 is CASRTQGTGNTEAFF. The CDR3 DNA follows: TGTGCCAGCAGAACCCAGGGGACGGGGAACACTGAAGCTTTCTTT.

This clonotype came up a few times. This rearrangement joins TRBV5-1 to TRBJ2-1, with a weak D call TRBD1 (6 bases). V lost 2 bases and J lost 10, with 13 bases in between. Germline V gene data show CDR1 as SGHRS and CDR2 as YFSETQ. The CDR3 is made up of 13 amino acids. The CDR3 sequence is CASSFRGIGEQFF. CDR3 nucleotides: TGCGCCAGCAGCTTTAGGGGGATCGGCGAGCAGTTCTTC.

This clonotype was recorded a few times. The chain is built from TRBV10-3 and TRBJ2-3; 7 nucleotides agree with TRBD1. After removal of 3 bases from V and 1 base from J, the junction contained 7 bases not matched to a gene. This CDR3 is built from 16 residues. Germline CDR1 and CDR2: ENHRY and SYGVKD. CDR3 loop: CAISDPPGQGTDTQYF. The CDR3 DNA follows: TGTGCCATCAGTGATCCCCCCGGACAGGGCACAGATACGCAGTATTTT.

The CDR3 is CSGEFGGIEPPDTQYF. The CDR3 bases are TGCAGCGGGGAATTCGGCGGGATCGAACCCCCAGATACGCAGTATTTT. V is TRBV29-1 and J is TRBJ2-3; TRBD2 is a possible D gene (6 bases). CDR1 and CDR2 from the germline V gene are SQVTM and ANQGSEA. The length of the CDR3 is 16 residues. V was cut by 7 bases and J by 4 bases, with 24 bases left in between.

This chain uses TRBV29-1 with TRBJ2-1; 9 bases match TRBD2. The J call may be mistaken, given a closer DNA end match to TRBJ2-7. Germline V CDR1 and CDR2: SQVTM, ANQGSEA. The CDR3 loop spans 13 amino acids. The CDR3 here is CSVSLAGTYEQYF. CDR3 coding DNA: TGCAGCGTTAGTCTAGCGGGGACCTACGAGCAGTACTTC.

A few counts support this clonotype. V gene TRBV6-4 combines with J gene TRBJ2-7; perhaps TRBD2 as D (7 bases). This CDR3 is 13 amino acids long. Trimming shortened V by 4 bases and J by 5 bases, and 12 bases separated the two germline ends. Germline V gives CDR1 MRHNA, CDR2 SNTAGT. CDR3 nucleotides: TGTGCCAGCAGTGTTCCGGGGGGCCACGAGCAGTACTTC. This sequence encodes CASSVPGGHEQYF.

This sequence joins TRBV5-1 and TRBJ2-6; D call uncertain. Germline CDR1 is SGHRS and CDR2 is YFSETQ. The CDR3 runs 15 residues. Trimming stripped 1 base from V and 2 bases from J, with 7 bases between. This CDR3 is CASSLYDPGANVLTF. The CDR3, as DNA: TGCGCCAGCAGCTTGTATGATCCTGGGGCCAACGTCCTGACTTTC. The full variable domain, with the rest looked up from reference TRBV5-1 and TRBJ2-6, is KAGVTQTPRYLIKTRGQQVTLSCSPISGHRSVSWYQQTPGQGLQFLFEYFSETQRNKGNFPGRFSGRQFSNSRSEMNVSTLELGDSALYLCASSLYDPGANVLTFGAGSRLTVL.

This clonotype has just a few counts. CDR3 DNA sequence: TGCGCCAGCAAGACGGGGGCCTACCGGGGGGGCTCCTACAATGAGCAGTTCTTC. It translates to CASKTGAYRGGSYNEQFF. J is TRBJ2-1 and V is TRBV5-1; 8 positions agree with TRBD2. Germline V gives CDR1 SGHRS, CDR2 YFSETQ. CDR3 size: 18 residues. Unmatched junction bases numbered 14, after V lost 6 bases and J lost 0 bases.

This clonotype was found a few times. The CDR3 DNA is TGCAGCGTTGAAGAGGTGGGCACAGATACGCAGTATTTT. Translating gives CSVEEVGTDTQYF. The chain joins TRBV29-1 to TRBJ2-3; D not certain. Trimming removed 0 bases from V and 1 base from J, with 5 bases in between. CDR1 SQVTM and CDR2 ANQGSEA come from the germline V gene. This CDR3 has 13 residues.

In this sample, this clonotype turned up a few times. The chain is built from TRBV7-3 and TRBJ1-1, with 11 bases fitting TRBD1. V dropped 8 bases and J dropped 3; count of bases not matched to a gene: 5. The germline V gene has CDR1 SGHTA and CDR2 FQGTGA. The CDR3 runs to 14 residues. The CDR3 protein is CASWDRGFDTEAFF. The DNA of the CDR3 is TGTGCCAGCTGGGACAGGGGGTTCGACACTGAAGCTTTCTTT.

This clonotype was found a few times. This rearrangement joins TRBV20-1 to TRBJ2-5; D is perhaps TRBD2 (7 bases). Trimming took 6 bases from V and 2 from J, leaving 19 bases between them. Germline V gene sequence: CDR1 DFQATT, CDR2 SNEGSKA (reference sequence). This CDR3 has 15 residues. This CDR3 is CSAASGGAEQETQYF. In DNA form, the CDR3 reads TGCAGTGCCGCGTCGGGGGGCGCGGAACAAGAGACCCAGTACTTC.

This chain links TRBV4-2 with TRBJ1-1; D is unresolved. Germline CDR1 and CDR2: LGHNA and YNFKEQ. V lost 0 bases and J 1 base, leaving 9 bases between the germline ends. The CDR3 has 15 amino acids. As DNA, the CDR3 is TGTGCCAGCAGCCAAGATAGATCGTGGAACACTGAAGCTTTCTTT. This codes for CASSQDRSWNTEAFF.

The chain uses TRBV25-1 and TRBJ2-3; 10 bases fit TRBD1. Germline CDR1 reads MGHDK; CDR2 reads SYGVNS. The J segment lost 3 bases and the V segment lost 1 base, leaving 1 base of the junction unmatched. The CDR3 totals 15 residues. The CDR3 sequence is CASSEWTGGTDTQYF. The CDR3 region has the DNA TGTGCCAGCAGTGAATGGACAGGGGGGACAGATACGCAGTATTTT.

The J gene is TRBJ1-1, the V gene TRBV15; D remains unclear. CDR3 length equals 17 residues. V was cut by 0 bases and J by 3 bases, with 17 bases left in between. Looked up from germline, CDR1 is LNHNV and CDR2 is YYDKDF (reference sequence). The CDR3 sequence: CATSREGMRARDTEAFF. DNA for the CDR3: TGTGCCACCAGCAGAGAGGGTATGAGGGCGCGGGACACTGAAGCTTTCTTT.

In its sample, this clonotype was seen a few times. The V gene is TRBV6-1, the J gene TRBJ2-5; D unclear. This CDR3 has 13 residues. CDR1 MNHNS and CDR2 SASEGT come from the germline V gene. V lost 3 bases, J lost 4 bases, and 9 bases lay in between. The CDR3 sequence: CASSEEGPETQYF. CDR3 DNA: TGTGCCAGCAGTGAGGAAGGGCCAGAGACCCAGTACTTC.

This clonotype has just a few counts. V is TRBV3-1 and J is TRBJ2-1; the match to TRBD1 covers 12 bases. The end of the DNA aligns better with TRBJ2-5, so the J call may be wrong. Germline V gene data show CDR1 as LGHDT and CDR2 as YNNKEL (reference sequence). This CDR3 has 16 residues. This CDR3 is CASSQDGTGGWETQYF. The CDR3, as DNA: TGTGCCAGCAGCCAAGATGGGACAGGGGGCTGGGAGACCCAGTACTTC.

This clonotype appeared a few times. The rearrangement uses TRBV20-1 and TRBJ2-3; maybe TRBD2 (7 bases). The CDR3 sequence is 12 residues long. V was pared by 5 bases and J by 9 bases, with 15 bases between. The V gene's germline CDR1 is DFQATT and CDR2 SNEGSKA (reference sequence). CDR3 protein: CSAPRGGDTQYF. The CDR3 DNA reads TGCAGTGCTCCTAGGGGGGGAGACACGCAGTATTTT.

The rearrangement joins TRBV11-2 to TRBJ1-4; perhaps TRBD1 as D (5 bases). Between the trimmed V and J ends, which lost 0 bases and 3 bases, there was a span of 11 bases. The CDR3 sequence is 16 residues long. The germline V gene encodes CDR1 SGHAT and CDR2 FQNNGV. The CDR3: CASSLEAGFANEKLFF. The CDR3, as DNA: TGTGCCAGCAGCTTAGAGGCAGGGTTTGCTAATGAAAAACTGTTTTTT.

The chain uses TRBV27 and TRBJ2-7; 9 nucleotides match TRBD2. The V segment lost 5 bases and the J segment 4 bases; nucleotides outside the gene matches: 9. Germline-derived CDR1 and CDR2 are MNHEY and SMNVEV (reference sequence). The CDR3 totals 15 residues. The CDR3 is CASSRSAGGAYEQYF. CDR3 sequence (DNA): TGTGCCAGCAGTCGGTCGGCGGGGGGGGCATACGAGCAGTACTTC.

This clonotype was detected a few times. This CDR3 is CASSDRVPEAFF. Here the CDR3 DNA reads TGTGCCAGCAGTGACAGGGTACCTGAAGCTTTCTTT. This chain links TRBV2 with TRBJ1-1; the D gene is possibly TRBD1 (5 bases). This CDR3 region has 12 residues. With 3 bases removed from V and 6 bases from J, the gap between germline ends came to 8 bases. Germline-derived CDR1 and CDR2 are SNHLY and FYNNEI.

CDR3 nucleotide sequence: TGCAGCGTTGTGACAGCCAACTCCTACGAGCAGTACTTC. This sequence encodes CSVVTANSYEQYF. The rearrangement uses TRBV29-1 and TRBJ2-7, with a possible D match to TRBD1 (5 bases). The CDR3 spans 13 residues. Germline CDR1 reads SQVTM; CDR2 reads ANQGSEA. V was trimmed by 4 bases and J by 0 bases, leaving 10 bases between them.

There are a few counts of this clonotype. The CDR3 DNA sequence: TGTGCCAGTATCGGACCAGGGAACTACGAGCAGTACTTC. This translates into CASIGPGNYEQYF. The chain carries TRBV19 and TRBJ2-7; a possible D gene is TRBD1 (5 bases). Per germline, CDR1 LNHDA and CDR2 SQIVND (reference sequence). The CDR3 length is 13 residues. The V end was cut by 7 bases, the J end by 3 bases, with 13 bases between.

CDR3 nucleotide sequence: TGTGCCAGCAGCGCCGGGACAGGGGCTCAAGAGACCCAGTACTTC. This sequence encodes CASSAGTGAQETQYF. V gene TRBV11-2 combines with J gene TRBJ2-5; 10 bases map to TRBD1. Germline trimming cut 5 bases from V and 2 bases from J; bases unmatched to any gene: 5. Germline assignment: CDR1 SGHAT and CDR2 FQNNGV. This CDR3 comprises 15 residues.

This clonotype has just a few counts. In DNA, the CDR3 is TGTGCCACCAGTGCCTCCGAGGGGCTAGCGGGAGTAAATGAGCAGTTCTTC. Translation: CATSASEGLAGVNEQFF. V is TRBV24-1 and J is TRBJ2-1; 10 positions match TRBD2. This CDR3 comprises 17 residues. Germline V gene sequence: CDR1 KGHDR, CDR2 SFDVKD. V lost 5 bases, J lost 7 bases, and 13 bases stayed unmatched.

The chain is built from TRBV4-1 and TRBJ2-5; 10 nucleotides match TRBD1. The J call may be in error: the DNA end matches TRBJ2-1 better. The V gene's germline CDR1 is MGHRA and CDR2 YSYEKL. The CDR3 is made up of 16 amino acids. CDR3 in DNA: TGCGCCAGCAGCCAGTTACCGGGACAGGGGTACAATGAGCAGTTCTTC. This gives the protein CASSQLPGQGYNEQFF.

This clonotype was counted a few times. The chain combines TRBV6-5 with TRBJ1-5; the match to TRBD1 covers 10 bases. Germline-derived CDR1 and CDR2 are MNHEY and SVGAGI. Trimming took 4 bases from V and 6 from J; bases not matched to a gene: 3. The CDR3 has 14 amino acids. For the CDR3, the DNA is TGTGCCAGCAGTTCCGGGACAGGGGTTCAGCCCCAGCATTTT. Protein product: CASSSGTGVQPQHF.

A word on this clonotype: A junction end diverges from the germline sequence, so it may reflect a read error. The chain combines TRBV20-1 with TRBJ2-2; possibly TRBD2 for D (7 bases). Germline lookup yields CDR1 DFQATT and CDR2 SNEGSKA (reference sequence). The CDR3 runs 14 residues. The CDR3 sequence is CSARGKSNTGGLLF. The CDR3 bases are TGCAGTGCTAGGGGGAAATCGAACACCGGGGGGCTGCTTTTT.

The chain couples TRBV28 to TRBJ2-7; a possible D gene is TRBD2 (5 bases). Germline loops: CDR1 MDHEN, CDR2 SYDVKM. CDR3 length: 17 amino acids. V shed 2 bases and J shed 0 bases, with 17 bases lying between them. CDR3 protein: CASSLNSRGPSSYEQYF. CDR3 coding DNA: TGTGCCAGCAGTTTAAATTCGAGAGGGCCGAGCTCCTACGAGCAGTACTTC.

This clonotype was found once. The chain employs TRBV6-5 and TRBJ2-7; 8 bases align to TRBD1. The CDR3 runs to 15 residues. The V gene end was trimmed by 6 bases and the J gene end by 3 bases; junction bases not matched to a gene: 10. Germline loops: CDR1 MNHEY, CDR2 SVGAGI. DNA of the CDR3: TGTGCCAGCAGAGACCTGGGACAGGCGAACTACGAGCAGTACTTC. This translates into CASRDLGQANYEQYF.